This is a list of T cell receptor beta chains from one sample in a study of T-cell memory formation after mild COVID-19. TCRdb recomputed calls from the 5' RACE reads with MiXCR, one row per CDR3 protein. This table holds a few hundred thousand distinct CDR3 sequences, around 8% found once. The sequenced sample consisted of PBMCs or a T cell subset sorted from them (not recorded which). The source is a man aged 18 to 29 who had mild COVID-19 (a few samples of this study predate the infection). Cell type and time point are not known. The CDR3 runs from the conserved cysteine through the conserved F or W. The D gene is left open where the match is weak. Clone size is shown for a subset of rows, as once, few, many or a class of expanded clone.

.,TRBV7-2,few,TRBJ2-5,TGTGCCAGCAGCTTGGACGGGGGGCGTCAAGAGACCCAGTACTTC,CASSLDGGRQETQYF
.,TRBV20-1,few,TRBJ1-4,TGCAGTGCCATGATCGGGGGTCGCGAAAAACTGTTTTTT,CSAMIGGREKLFF
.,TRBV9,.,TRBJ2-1,TGTGCCAGCAGCGTAGACTCTCGCCCCTCCTACAATGAGCAGTTCTTC,CASSVDSRPSYNEQFF
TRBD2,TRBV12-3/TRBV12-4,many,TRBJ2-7,TGTGCCAGCAGACAACCGGGACTAGGCGAGCAGTACTTC,CASRQPGLGEQYF
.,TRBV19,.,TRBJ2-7,TGTGCCAGTAGTATCCTCTTCGGGAGCTCCTACGAGCAGTACTTC,CASSILFGSSYEQYF
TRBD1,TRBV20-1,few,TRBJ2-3,TGCAGTGCTGCCGGGACAGCCTCTTATGGCACAGATACGCAGTATTTT,CSAAGTASYGTDTQYF
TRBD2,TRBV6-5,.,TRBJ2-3,TGTGCCACCGCTCCGGGGGGACGCACAGATACGCAGTATTTT,CATAPGGRTDTQYF
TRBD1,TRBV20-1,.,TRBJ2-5,TGCAGTGCTAGAAGCCTTAGGACAGGGGGCCGTTGGGAGACCCAGTACTTC,CSARSLRTGGRWETQYF
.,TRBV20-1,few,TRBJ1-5,TGCAGTGCTAAAGTTAGCAATCAGCCCCAGCATTTT,CSAKVSNQPQHF
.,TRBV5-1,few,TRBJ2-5,TGCGCCAGCAGGGTGCAGACCTATCAAGAGACCCAGTACTTC,CASRVQTYQETQYF
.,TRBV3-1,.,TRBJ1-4,TGTGCCAGCAGCCAAAGTTATGAAAAACTGTTTTTT,CASSQSYEKLFF
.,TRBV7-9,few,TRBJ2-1,TGTGCCAGCAGCTTAACAGGTATCGCTACCAATGAGCAGTTCTTC,CASSLTGIATNEQFF
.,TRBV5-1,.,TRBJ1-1,TGCGCCAGCAGCTTGAGCCTAGGACGGGAGAGTAGGGCTTTCTTT,CASSLSLGRESRAFF
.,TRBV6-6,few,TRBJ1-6,TGTGCCAGCAGTTACTCCCAGGGGCAGGGGAATTCACCCCTCCACTTT,CASSYSQGQGNSPLHF
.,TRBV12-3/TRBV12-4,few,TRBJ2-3,TGTGCCAGCAGTTTCTCGGGGAGCTACACAGATACGCAGTATTTT,CASSFSGSYTDTQYF
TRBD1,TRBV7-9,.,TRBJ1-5,TGTGCCAGCAGCCTAGACAGGGCAGGGGATCAGCCCCAGCATTTT,CASSLDRAGDQPQHF
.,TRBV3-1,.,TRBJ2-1,TGTGCCAGCAGCCAAGCCGGGGACAATGAGCAGTTCTTC,CASSQAGDNEQFF
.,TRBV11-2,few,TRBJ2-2,TGTGCCAGCAGCACCTCGGCGTCCGGGGAGCTGTTTTTT,CASSTSASGELFF
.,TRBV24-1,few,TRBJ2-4,TGTGCCACCAGTGACGGTGGACGAAGCATTCAGTACTTC,CATSDGGRSIQYF
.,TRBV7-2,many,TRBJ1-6,TGTGCCAGCAGCCAGGTGTCCTATAATTCACCCCTCCACTTT,CASSQVSYNSPLHF
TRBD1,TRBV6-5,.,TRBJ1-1,TGTGCCAGCAGTTTAGGAGGGGACAGCTTACAAGCTTTCTTT,CASSLGGDSLQAFF
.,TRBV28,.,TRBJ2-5,TGTGCCAGCGGGGGGGCCGCAGAGACCCAGTACTTC,CASGGAAETQYF
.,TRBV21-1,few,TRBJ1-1,TGTGCCAGCAGCCGAAGGGAGGATGGCACTGAAGCTTTCTTT,CASSRREDGTEAFF
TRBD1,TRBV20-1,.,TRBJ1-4,TGCAGTGCTAGAGAGACAGGGGGCCCTAATGAAAAACTGTTTTTT,CSARETGGPNEKLFF
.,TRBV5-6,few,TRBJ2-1,TGTGCCAGCAGCTTAGTGGACCGGGCCTACAATGAGCAGTTCTTC,CASSLVDRAYNEQFF
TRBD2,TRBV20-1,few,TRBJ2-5,TGCAGTGCCCATACCCCTAGCGGGGGCGAGACCCAGTACTTC,CSAHTPSGGETQYF
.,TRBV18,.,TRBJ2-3,TGTGCCAGCTCACCAGTACTGAGCACAGATACGCAGTATTTT,CASSPVLSTDTQYF
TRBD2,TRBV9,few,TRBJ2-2,TGTGCCAGCAGCGTAGAACCGGCGGGGGGGCCGTCCGGGGAGCTGTTTTTT,CASSVEPAGGPSGELFF
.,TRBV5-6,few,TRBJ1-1,TGTGCCAGCGGGCGGCGGGGGGCAGATGAAGCTTTCTTT,CASGRRGADEAFF
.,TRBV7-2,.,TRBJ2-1,TGTGCCAGCAGCTTAGAGTACGGGATTCAGTTCTTC,CASSLEYGIQFF
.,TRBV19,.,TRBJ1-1,TGTGCCAGTAGCCCGCGGAATACATGGGTTGGCACTGAAGCTTTCTTT,CASSPRNTWVGTEAFF
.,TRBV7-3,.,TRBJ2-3,TGTGCCAGCAGCCTCCAGTCCGGCGCAGATACGCAGTATTTT,CASSLQSGADTQYF
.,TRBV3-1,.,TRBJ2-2,TGTGCCAGCAGCCAAGTCTACGTCGGGGAGCTGTTTTTT,CASSQVYVGELFF
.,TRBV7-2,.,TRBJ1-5,TGTGCCAGCAGCTTATCGGTGGGGGATCAGCCCCAGCATTTT,CASSLSVGDQPQHF
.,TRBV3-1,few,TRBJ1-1,TGTGCCAGCAGCCAGAGGGATAAGCGGACTGAAGCTTTCTTT,CASSQRDKRTEAFF
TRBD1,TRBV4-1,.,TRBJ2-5,TGCGCCAGCAGCCAAGATCCTCGCCAGGGGGAAGAGACCCAGTACTTC,CASSQDPRQGEETQYF
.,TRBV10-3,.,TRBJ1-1,TGTGCCATCACCCGGACAGCGGAGAACACTGAAGCTTTCTTT,CAITRTAENTEAFF
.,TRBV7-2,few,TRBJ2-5,TGTGCCAGCAGCTTATTAGCGGCGGACCAAGAGACCCAGTACTTC,CASSLLAADQETQYF
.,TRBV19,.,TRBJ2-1,TGTGCCAGTAGTATACGAAATGGACGCAATGAGCAGTTCTTC,CASSIRNGRNEQFF
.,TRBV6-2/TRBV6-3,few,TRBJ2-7,TGTGCCAGCAGTTACCCCTGGACAGCCTACGAGCAGTACTTC,CASSYPWTAYEQYF
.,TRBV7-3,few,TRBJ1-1,TGTGCCAGCAGCCCAAACTTAAATGGGCCGGCTTTCTTT,CASSPNLNGPAFF
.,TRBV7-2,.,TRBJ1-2,TGTGCCAGCAGCTTAGTGGCAGGGGTCTCTTCCTATGGCTACACCTTC,CASSLVAGVSSYGYTF
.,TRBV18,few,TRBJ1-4,TGTGCCAGCTCACCACTCAGGGGTGATGAAAAACTGTTTTTT,CASSPLRGDEKLFF
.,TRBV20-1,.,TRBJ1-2,TGCAGTGCTAGACTAACACCCGCCGCGGGGGCGTCAGACTATGGCTACACCTTC,CSARLTPAAGASDYGYTF
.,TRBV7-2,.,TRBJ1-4,TGTGCCAGCAGCTTACCGGGACTCAAAGGTGGTGAAAAACTGTTTTTT,CASSLPGLKGGEKLFF
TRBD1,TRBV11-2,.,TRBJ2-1,TGTGCCAGCAGCTCTGGGACAGGGGGTTTTGAGCAGTTCTTC,CASSSGTGGFEQFF
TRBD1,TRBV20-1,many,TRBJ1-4,TGCAGTGCTAGCGGGACAGTTAATGAAAAACTGTTTTTT,CSASGTVNEKLFF
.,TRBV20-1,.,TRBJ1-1,TGCAGTGCTAGAAACCCGAATTCTTTGAACACTGAAGCTTTCTTT,CSARNPNSLNTEAFF
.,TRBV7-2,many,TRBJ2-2,TGTGCCAGCAGCGCCCGAGCTAGCGACACCGGGGAGCTGTTTTTT,CASSARASDTGELFF
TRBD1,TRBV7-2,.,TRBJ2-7,TGTGCCAGCAGATCCTACAGGGGCTACGAGCAGTACTTC,CASRSYRGYEQYF
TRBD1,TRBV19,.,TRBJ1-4,TGTGCCAGTAGATCGACAGGGGGTGGAAAACTGTTTTTT,CASRSTGGGKLFF
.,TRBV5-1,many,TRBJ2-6,TGCGCCAGCAGCTCTGCCCCCTCTGGGGCCAACGTCCTGACTTTC,CASSSAPSGANVLTF
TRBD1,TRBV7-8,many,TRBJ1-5,TGTGCCAGCAGCTTACCGGCCTACAGGGGACCCACGGGTCAGCCCCAGCATTTT,CASSLPAYRGPTGQPQHF